Shown below are 12 T cell receptor beta chains from a single sample sequenced in a study of radiation and T cells in renal cell carcinoma. Sequencing used immunoSEQ multiplex PCR; TCRdb keeps in-frame clones, though not all of them. In the table there are 150,000 or so clones, approximately 90% of which are singletons. Indicated time point: baseline pretreatment blood. As for treatment: 15 Gy SBRT to primary tumor, nephrectomy 4 weeks later. The material sequenced was blood, taken from a patient whose treatment included radiotherapy and nephrectomy. All receptors derive from a woman aged 45-59 years with renal cell carcinoma.

The V and J genes are TRBV18 and TRBJ2-5, with 9 bases that match TRBD1. CDR3 length: 16 amino acids. CDR1 is KGHSH, CDR2 LQKENI, per germline. V gave up 4 bases and J gave up 2 bases; unmatched junction bases: 8. The CDR3 DNA is TGTGCCAGCTCACAGGGGGGACAGGGCGGACAAGAGACCCAGTACTTC. This sequence encodes CASSQGGQGGQETQYF.

This clone was seen a single time. This chain links TRBV18 with TRBJ2-1, with TRBD2 matching 7 bases. The V segment lost 3 bases and the J segment 8 bases; nucleotides outside the gene matches: 10. The germline V gene has CDR1 KGHSH and CDR2 LQKENI. The CDR3 consists of 15 residues. This CDR3 is CASSPQASGGDEQFF. DNA for the CDR3: TGTGCCAGCTCACCTCAGGCTAGCGGAGGGGATGAGCAGTTCTTC.

The V gene is TRBV11-2, the J gene TRBJ1-2; possibly TRBD1 for D (6 bases). CDR1 and CDR2 from the germline V gene are SGHAT and FQNNGV. The length of the CDR3 is 15 residues. V was pared by 1 base and J by 4 bases, with 13 bases between. The CDR3 DNA reads as TGTGCCAGCAGCTTAGGGGCAGGGGCTTTCTATGGCTACACCTTC. Translation gives CASSLGAGAFYGYTF.

The chain uses TRBV7-2 and TRBJ2-3; D call uncertain. The V end was cut by 2 bases, the J end by 6 bases, with 3 bases between. This CDR3 spans 11 amino acids. Per germline, CDR1 SGHTA and CDR2 FQGNSA. The CDR3, as DNA: TGTGCCAGCAGCTTACTGGATACGCAGTATTTT. Translated, it gives CASSLLDTQYF. Variable domain in full (rest from reference TRBV7-2 and TRBJ2-3): GAGVSQSPSNKVTEKGKDVELRCDPISGHTALYWYRQSLGQGLEFLIYFQGNSAPDKSGLPSDRFSAERTGGSVSTLTIQRTQQEDSAVYLCASSLLDTQYFGPGTRLTVL.

This chain connects TRBV7-2 to TRBJ2-7; D is ambiguous. Trimming took off 4 bases at V and 5 bases at J, with 12 bases between the two ends. Germline V gives CDR1 SGHTA, CDR2 FQGNSA. CDR3 length: 13 amino acids. CDR3 nucleotide sequence: TGTGCCAGCAGCTCCGGGTGGCTTAACGAGCAGTACTTC. Translation: CASSSGWLNEQYF.

The gene calls are TRBV6-4 and TRBJ2-3, with D unresolved. Germline V gives CDR1 MRHNA, CDR2 SNTAGT. Trimming stripped 2 bases from V and 0 bases from J, with 9 bases between. CDR3 size: 15 residues. CDR3: CASSDESSSTDTQYF. The DNA of the CDR3 is TGTGCCAGCAGTGACGAGTCATCTAGCACAGATACGCAGTATTTT.

The CDR3 coding sequence is TGTGCCAGCAGCCCCGTCAAAGGGAGGGCTGAAGCTTTCTTT. As protein: CASSPVKGRAEAFF. This chain connects TRBV5-4 to TRBJ1-1; D unresolved. The V gene's germline CDR1 is SGHNT and CDR2 YYREEE (reference sequence). CDR3 size: 14 residues. V was pared by 4 bases and J by 6 bases, with 16 bases between.

The V gene is TRBV6-5, the J gene TRBJ1-1; no clear D gene. The CDR3 totals 13 residues. The V gene lost 7 bases and the J gene lost 0 bases, with 9 bases spanning the gap. Germline V gene sequence: CDR1 MNHEY, CDR2 SVGAGI. The CDR3 here is CASNVAVNTEAFF. In DNA, the CDR3 is TGTGCCAGCAATGTAGCGGTGAACACTGAAGCTTTCTTT.

This rearrangement joins TRBV7-2 to TRBJ2-3; 8 bases align to TRBD2. J gave up 1 base and V 6 bases, and 9 bases lay outside the gene matches. The CDR3 consists of 16 residues. Germline V gene data show CDR1 as SGHTA and CDR2 as FQGNSA. CDR3 DNA: TGTGCCAGCAGTTCTACTAGCGGACGGCGCACAGATACGCAGTATTTT. It is translated as CASSSTSGRRTDTQYF.

This chain joins TRBV7-2 and TRBJ2-1, with D perhaps matching TRBD1 (6 bases). The length of the CDR3 is 14 residues. The germline V gene has CDR1 SGHTA and CDR2 FQGNSA. Trimming pared 2 bases from V and 12 bases from J, leaving 17 bases between. In nucleotides, the CDR3 is TGTGCCAGCAGCTTATCACGAAACCCCAGGGGGCAGTTCTTC. Translation gives CASSLSRNPRGQFF.

This sequence joins TRBV10-1 and TRBJ2-1; D is possibly TRBD2 (5 bases). Germline lookup yields CDR1 WNHNN and CDR2 SYGVQD (reference sequence). The CDR3 has 15 residues. V dropped 3 bases and J dropped 0 bases, with 9 bases sitting between them. The CDR3, as DNA: TGCGCCAGCAGTGACGGGGTTAGCTCCTACAATGAGCAGTTCTTC. This codes for CASSDGVSSYNEQFF.

V usage is TRBV25-1 and J usage is TRBJ2-5; D perhaps matches TRBD2 (6 bases). In germline, CDR1 is MGHDK, CDR2 SYGVNS. There are 16 residues in the CDR3. Trimming removed 2 bases at V and 2 bases at J, with 15 bases between. CDR3 DNA sequence: TGTGCCAGCAGTGAAGGTTCGGGACTGGGGCAAGAGACCCAGTACTTC. Its translation: CASSEGSGLGQETQYF.